This is a list of T cell receptor beta chains from one sample in a study of CD8+ T cells in alopecia areata. The table came from immunoSEQ multiplex PCR; TCRdb's copy has only in-frame clones and leaves some out. Of roughly 170,000 clones in the sample, 59% were seen once. Sequencing was performed on CD4+ T cells sorted from blood, taken at week 0. These receptors all stem from a human donor with alopecia areata. Each CDR3 is given with its conserved first and last residue. D genes are given only for firm matches. The listing skips clone size in some rows; elsewhere it reads once, few, many or a size class.

J: TRBJ1-5; D: NA; size: NA; V: TRBV23-1; DNA: TGCGCCAGCAGTCATTGGCCACAGGTCGGGGGGCAGCCCCAGCATTTT; CDR3: CASSHWPQVGGQPQHF
J: TRBJ1-2; D: NA; size: NA; V: TRBV7-2; DNA: TGTGCCAGCAGCCGACAGACATCAAACTATGGCTACACCTTC; CDR3: CASSRQTSNYGYTF
J: TRBJ2-5; D: TRBD1; size: NA; V: TRBV4-1; DNA: TGCGCCAGCAGCCGCCGACAGGGGGCAGAGACCCAGTACTTC; CDR3: CASSRRQGAETQYF
J: TRBJ1-2; D: NA; size: NA; V: TRBV9; DNA: TGTGCCAGCAGCGTAGTGGGCAACTATGGCTACACCTTC; CDR3: CASSVVGNYGYTF
J: TRBJ2-6; D: TRBD1; size: NA; V: TRBV2; DNA: TGTGCCAGGAACCGGGACAGGGGAGCTAGGGCCAACGTCCTGACTTTC; CDR3: CARNRDRGARANVLTF
J: TRBJ1-1; D: NA; size: few; V: TRBV19; DNA: TGTGCCAGTAGTATTAGTTGGTACACTGAAGCTTTCTTT; CDR3: CASSISWYTEAFF
J: TRBJ2-2; D: NA; size: few; V: TRBV29-1; DNA: TGCAGCGTTGAAGGCCGGGGGCGCGACGGGGAGCTGTTTTTT; CDR3: CSVEGRGRDGELFF
J: TRBJ1-5; D: TRBD1; size: NA; V: TRBV6-1; DNA: TGTGCCAGCAGTGAGACAGGGCCGTATCAGCCCCAGCATTTT; CDR3: CASSETGPYQPQHF
J: TRBJ1-4; D: TRBD1; size: NA; V: TRBV25-1; DNA: TGTGCCAGCATGTCGGGACAGGGATTCGGGGAAAAACTGTTTTTT; CDR3: CASMSGQGFGEKLFF
J: TRBJ1-2; D: NA; size: NA; V: TRBV9; DNA: TGTGCCAGCTCTGCTAGTAGTATCAGGATGGGAGGTGGCTACACCTTC; CDR3: CASSASSIRMGGGYTF
J: TRBJ2-1; D: NA; size: NA; V: TRBV19; DNA: TGTGCCAGTTCTGGCGACAGTTACGCCGATGAGCAGTTCTTC; CDR3: CASSGDSYADEQFF
J: TRBJ1-5; D: TRBD1; size: NA; V: TRBV30; DNA: TGTGCCTGGAGTTTATCCCAGGGGGGGCAGCCCCAGCATTTT; CDR3: CAWSLSQGGQPQHF
J: TRBJ2-1; D: NA; size: few; V: TRBV18; DNA: TGTGCCAGCGCCACCACTGGTGAGCAGTTCTTC; CDR3: CASATTGEQFF
J: TRBJ1-2; D: NA; size: NA; V: TRBV30; DNA: TGTGCCTGGGGGGGGCACTATGGCTACACCTTC; CDR3: CAWGGHYGYTF
J: TRBJ2-7; D: NA; size: NA; V: TRBV11-2; DNA: TGTGCCAGCAGCTTAGAAGGGGGAGCGGGGTTTGGCTCCTACGAGCAGTACTTC; CDR3: CASSLEGGAGFGSYEQYF
J: TRBJ2-1; D: NA; size: NA; V: TRBV29-1; DNA: TGCAGCGTTGCCCGGGACCCTTCGAGGAATGAGCAGTTCTTC; CDR3: CSVARDPSRNEQFF
J: TRBJ1-1; D: NA; size: NA; V: TRBV30; DNA: TGTGCCTGGAGTGCTTGGGGCGGTTTGAACACTGAAGCTTTCTTT; CDR3: CAWSAWGGLNTEAFF
J: TRBJ1-2; D: NA; size: NA; V: TRBV18; DNA: TGTGCCAGCTCACCAGAACAGGGCGCTGGCTACACCTTC; CDR3: CASSPEQGAGYTF
J: TRBJ1-2; D: NA; size: NA; V: TRBV6-6; DNA: TGTGCCAGCAGCCAGACTAACTATGGCTACACCTTC; CDR3: CASSQTNYGYTF
J: TRBJ1-1; D: NA; size: NA; V: TRBV6-1; DNA: TGTGCCAGCGTTCCGGGTGAAGCTTTCTTT; CDR3: CASVPGEAFF
J: TRBJ2-1; D: TRBD2; size: NA; V: TRBV2; DNA: TGTGCCAGCAGGGGGACCGGGGGGTTAAATGAGCAGTTCTTC; CDR3: CASRGTGGLNEQFF
J: TRBJ1-2; D: TRBD1; size: NA; V: TRBV19; DNA: TGTGCCAGTAGTCGGGGACAGGGGAACTATGGCTACACCTTC; CDR3: CASSRGQGNYGYTF
J: TRBJ1-1; D: TRBD1; size: once; V: TRBV15; DNA: TGTGCCACCGACCGGGACAGGGTCACTGAAGCTTTCTTT; CDR3: CATDRDRVTEAFF
J: TRBJ2-5; D: TRBD2; size: few; V: TRBV5-1; DNA: TGCGCCAGCAGCTTGAACGGGGGGGCAAAAGAGACCCAGTACTTC; CDR3: CASSLNGGAKETQYF
J: TRBJ2-2; D: NA; size: NA; V: TRBV7-2; DNA: TGTGCCAGCAGCTTCCTGATTACTTCCGGGGAGCTGTTTTTT; CDR3: CASSFLITSGELFF
J: TRBJ2-7; D: NA; size: many; V: TRBV30; DNA: TGTGCCTGGAGTCGAGGTAGCAATCTCCGCTACGAGCAGTACTTC; CDR3: CAWSRGSNLRYEQYF
J: TRBJ1-1; D: NA; size: few; V: TRBV7-6; DNA: TGTGCCAGCAGCGCAGGACAGAGGGTAATTGAAGCTTTCTTT; CDR3: CASSAGQRVIEAFF
J: TRBJ2-7; D: TRBD2; size: NA; V: TRBV5-1; DNA: TGCGCCAGCAGCGCCCGGGACTACTTTCTTCCGGGCGAGCAGTACTTC; CDR3: CASSARDYFLPGEQYF
J: TRBJ2-1; D: TRBD2; size: few; V: TRBV6-5; DNA: TGTGCCAGCAGTTACGGGCGTGGGGGAGGGAATGAGCAGTTCTTC; CDR3: CASSYGRGGGNEQFF
J: TRBJ1-2; D: NA; size: few; V: TRBV14; DNA: TGTGCCAGCAGCCAAGATGCAGGGGTCCGCGGTAGCGGCTACACCTTC; CDR3: CASSQDAGVRGSGYTF
J: TRBJ2-7; D: NA; size: NA; V: TRBV6-5; DNA: TGTGCCAGCAGTTACTCGGGGTACGCGCAGTACTTC; CDR3: CASSYSGYAQYF
J: TRBJ1-4; D: NA; size: few; V: TRBV9; DNA: TGTGCCAGCAGCGTAGCTACTTACGGGGGAACTAATGAAAAACTGTTTTTT; CDR3: CASSVATYGGTNEKLFF
J: TRBJ1-1; D: NA; size: NA; V: TRBV7-3; DNA: TGTGCCAGCAGCTTAACAGCAGGGCCGAACACTGAAGCTTTCTTT; CDR3: CASSLTAGPNTEAFF
J: TRBJ2-3; D: NA; size: NA; V: TRBV30; DNA: TGTGCCTGGAGTGTCAGGGGCTGGTTGGATACGCAGTATTTT; CDR3: CAWSVRGWLDTQYF
J: TRBJ1-6; D: NA; size: NA; V: TRBV30; DNA: TGTGCCTGGAGTCTGGGAAATAATAATTCACCCCTCCACTTT; CDR3: CAWSLGNNNSPLHF
J: TRBJ2-3; D: TRBD2; size: NA; V: TRBV9; DNA: TGTGCCAGCAGCGACAGCCGGCGGGGGATTGGAGATACGCAGTATTTT; CDR3: CASSDSRRGIGDTQYF
J: TRBJ1-5; D: NA; size: NA; V: TRBV29-1; DNA: TGCAGCGTTGAAGTACAGGGAAATCAGCCCCAGCATTTT; CDR3: CSVEVQGNQPQHF
J: TRBJ1-5; D: NA; size: NA; V: TRBV5-1; DNA: TGCGCCAGCAGCCTAGGGACCGACAATCAGCCCCAGCATTTT; CDR3: CASSLGTDNQPQHF
J: TRBJ2-5; D: TRBD2; size: NA; V: TRBV5-1; DNA: TGCGCCAGCAGCTTGGGACTAGCGGGCCCTCAAGAGACCCAGTACTTC; CDR3: CASSLGLAGPQETQYF
J: TRBJ1-5; D: TRBD1; size: NA; V: TRBV27; DNA: TGTGCCAGCAGTTTATTGGGAGGACAGGGAAAGCAGCCCCAGCATTTT; CDR3: CASSLLGGQGKQPQHF
J: TRBJ1-5; D: NA; size: few; V: TRBV19; DNA: TGTGCCAGTAGCCTGGGGGCGGTAAATAGCAATCAGCCCCAGCATTTT; CDR3: CASSLGAVNSNQPQHF
J: TRBJ1-6; D: NA; size: few; V: TRBV23-1; DNA: TGCGCCGGCGGGGGGTCCTATAATTCACCCCTCCACTTT; CDR3: CAGGGSYNSPLHF
J: TRBJ2-7; D: NA; size: NA; V: TRBV7-9; DNA: TGTGCCAGCAGCTTCGATTACGAGCAGTACTTC; CDR3: CASSFDYEQYF
J: TRBJ1-1; D: NA; size: NA; V: TRBV29-1; DNA: TGCAGCGTTGAAGGGACCCTGAACACTGAAGCTTTCTTT; CDR3: CSVEGTLNTEAFF
J: TRBJ1-6; D: NA; size: few; V: TRBV14; DNA: TGTGCCAGCAGCCAAGCCCTTAGGGGTTCACCCCTCCACTTT; CDR3: CASSQALRGSPLHF